The source of this T cell receptor beta chain is a study of cytomegalovirus exposure and HLA in healthy donors (dated by TCRdb to between 2016 and 2019). Concerning the study at large: A later analysis indicated that the 130 or so validation repertoires were generated on the platform also employed for the 666 repertoires of the first cohort. The study combined high-throughput TCR immunosequencing, statistical association of individual TCRs with disease status, and machine learning to predict cytomegalovirus infection status. Besides the first cohort of more than 650 subjects, a separate validation cohort made up of over 95 different subjects was used. The study aimed to test whether signatures of past pathogen exposure could be identified by cataloging public T cell receptors. Overall study outcomes, separate from this receptor: In vitro tests confirmed that a few of the cytomegalovirus-associated TCR beta chains recognize cytomegalovirus antigens. Cytomegalovirus status was reported to be diagnosed by the classifier with high specificity and sensitivity in both the original and validation cohorts. The study gave a list of some 150 TCR beta chains associated with cytomegalovirus. All 120 or so repertoires were used to score co-occurrence in the validation cohort in a later analysis, because that analysis had no HLA typing for the cohort. It was suggested by the authors that the approach could potentially be generalized to other disease states and immunological phenotypes. Most TCR sequences were seen in very few donors, while some public TCRs were found in many individuals. In a later analysis, TCRs clustered in the first cohort were found to also tend to co-occur in the roughly 110 validation repertoires, with around 94% of cluster scores above 0.

Separate from the roughly 700-subject first cohort, the validation cohort of 90 to 150 subjects was the group to which the donors belonged. V is shortened by 0 bases, J by 5 bases, and the region joining them spans 11 bases. Taken from the germline V gene (reference sequence), the CDR1 and CDR2 loops are MNHNY and SVGAGI. The CDR3 sequence holds 15 residues, the cysteine and phenylalanine included. CDR3 DNA is the only sequence kept; it has 45 bases, read in frame from the first base. Notes on this clone: This clone's antigen is unknown. Per-base qualities were not stored, and no clone one base away is much larger.

Libraries were built with the immunoSEQ multiplex PCR assay. The original pipeline was this. A statistical classification framework was built for diagnosing cytomegalovirus status from the catalog of TCR beta chain sequences. TCRdb obtained this table from immuneACCESS and retained in-frame rearrangements with V and J assigned. These tables miss some clones; where compared with another copy, unresolved V genes account for less than half of the shortfall, and the remainder is unexplained. V and J calls and clone size are those listed in that table; D and trimming were worked out from the DNA. This sample gives 50,000 or so clones in total; about 95% of them show up just once. Clones ranked in the top ten supply approximately 2.3% of the sample.

This clonotype was sampled from a man younger than 35 in good health and CMV-seronegative. This chain is built from TRBV6-6 and TRBJ1-5; a weak D assignment points to TRBD1 (6 bases agree). Sequenced: PBMCs. The DNA sequence is as follows: TGTGCCAGCAGTTACTCGGGCAGGGGTGATCAGCCCCAGCATTTT. Its protein reads: CASSYSGRGDQPQHF.